The text below deals with one T cell receptor (beta chain). What it binds is not known. This sample stems from a study of cytomegalovirus exposure and HLA in healthy donors. The PCR had 60 Vbeta and 13 Jbeta primers. Profiled with immunoSEQ multiplex PCR; TCRdb holds only in-frame clones, not every one. The sample records about 83,000 clones, about 69% being singletons. The CDR3 spans 15 residues. V dropped 0 bases and J dropped 4; count of bases not matched to a gene: 7. Germline values: CDR1 SGHKS, CDR2 YYEKEE (reference sequence). Broader study findings: For most subjects, TCR beta sequences were reported to predict HLA-A and HLA-B alleles with accuracy. V- and J-gene trimming in TCR beta was tied to a missense DCLRE1C variant by an analysis performed later.

The rearrangement joins TRBV5-5 to TRBJ2-7; 7 bases match TRBD1. Sequencing was carried out using PBMCs. The clonotype originates from a man in his sixties in good health and CMV-seronegative. The chain's CDR3 is CASSLEEGGAYEQYF. CDR3 sequence (DNA): TGTGCCAGCAGCTTGGAGGAAGGGGGCGCTTACGAGCAGTACTTC.